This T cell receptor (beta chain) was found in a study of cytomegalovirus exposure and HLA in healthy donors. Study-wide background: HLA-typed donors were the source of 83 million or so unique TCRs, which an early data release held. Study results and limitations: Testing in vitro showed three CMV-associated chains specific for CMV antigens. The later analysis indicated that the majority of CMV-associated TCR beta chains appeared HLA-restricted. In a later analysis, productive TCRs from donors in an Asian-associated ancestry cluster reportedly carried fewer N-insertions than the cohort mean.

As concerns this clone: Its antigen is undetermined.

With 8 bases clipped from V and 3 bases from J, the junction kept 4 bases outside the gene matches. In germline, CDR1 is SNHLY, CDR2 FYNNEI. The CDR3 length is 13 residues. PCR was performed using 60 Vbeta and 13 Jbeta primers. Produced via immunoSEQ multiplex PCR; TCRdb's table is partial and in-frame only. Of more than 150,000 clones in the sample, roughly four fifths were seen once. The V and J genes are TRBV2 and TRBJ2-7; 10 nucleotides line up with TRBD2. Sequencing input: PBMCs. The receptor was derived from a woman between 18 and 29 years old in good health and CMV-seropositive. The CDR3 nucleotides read TGTGCCAGCTGGGTAGCGGGGGGCTACGAGCAGTACGTC. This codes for CASWVAGGYEQYV.